A selection of T cell receptor beta chains follows, all from one sample in a study of blood T cells in healthy people across ages. TCRdb analysed the 5' RACE reads with MiXCR anew, one entry per CDR3 protein. The sample lists hundreds of thousands of distinct CDR3 sequences, under 45% seen once, with under 20% in the top ten. Sequenced material: blood. Receptors originate from a man aged 60-69 years in good health. Both conserved end residues are part of each CDR3. D genes are given only for firm matches. Clone size is given for some rows only: seen once, a few or many times, or a class if the clone is expanded.

d_gene	j_gene	abundance	v_gene	CDR3aa	CDR3nt
-	TRBJ2-2	-	TRBV18	CASSPNPGPNTGELFF	TGTGCCAGCTCACCTAATCCGGGACCCAACACCGGGGAGCTGTTTTTT
-	TRBJ1-4	few	TRBV6-5	CASSPGGAGGEKLFF	TGTGCCAGCAGCCCAGGCGGGGCGGGAGGTGAAAAACTGTTTTTT
TRBD1	TRBJ2-2	-	TRBV29-1	CSGGTGGGELFF	TGCAGCGGTGGGACAGGGGGTGGGGAGCTGTTTTTT
-	TRBJ2-1	-	TRBV7-2	CASSSGSLGNNEQFF	TGTGCCAGCAGCTCGGGGTCCTTGGGCAACAATGAGCAGTTCTTC
-	TRBJ2-7	-	TRBV5-1	CASSLWVTGSGYEQYF	TGCGCCAGCAGCTTATGGGTTACAGGGTCCGGCTACGAGCAGTACTTC
-	TRBJ2-7	-	TRBV6-2/TRBV6-3	CASSHRGTPISYEQYF	TGTGCCAGCAGTCACCGGGGGACACCTATATCCTACGAGCAGTACTTC
-	TRBJ2-1	once	TRBV9	CAGSVDPALDEQFF	TGTGCCGGCAGCGTAGATCCAGCTCTGGATGAGCAGTTCTTC
TRBD2	TRBJ2-3	-	TRBV2	CASSAWAGGTDTQYF	TGTGCCAGCAGTGCTTGGGCGGGGGGCACAGATACGCAGTATTTT
TRBD1	TRBJ1-1	once	TRBV5-1	CASSERQGGTEAFF	TGCGCCAGCAGCGAACGACAGGGCGGGACTGAAGCTTTCTTT
-	TRBJ1-5	few	TRBV6-2/TRBV6-3	CASSSIGNQPQHF	TGTGCCAGCAGCTCAATCGGGAATCAGCCCCAGCATTTT
TRBD1	TRBJ2-7	-	TRBV18	CASKETGGSYEQYF	TGTGCCAGCAAAGAGACAGGGGGCTCCTACGAGCAGTACTTC
TRBD1	TRBJ1-2	once	TRBV20-1	CSARDDRVHGYTF	TGCAGTGCTAGGGACGACAGGGTCCATGGCTACACCTTC
-	TRBJ1-2	few	TRBV28	CASRISKGGNYGYTF	TGTGCCAGCAGAATTTCCAAGGGGGGCAACTATGGCTACACCTTC
-	TRBJ1-2	few	TRBV4-3	CASSQGDSAPYGYTF	TGCGCCAGCAGCCAAGGGGACTCGGCCCCTTATGGCTACACCTTC
TRBD2	TRBJ2-1	many	TRBV2	CASRPYPGGNYNEQFF	TGTGCCAGCAGACCCTACCCGGGGGGTAACTACAATGAGCAGTTCTTC
-	TRBJ2-7	-	TRBV7-2	CASSERTRPYEQYF	TGTGCCAGCAGCGAGAGAACTAGACCCTACGAGCAGTACTTC
-	TRBJ1-2	-	TRBV6-2/TRBV6-3	CASSYLQIYGYTF	TGTGCCAGCAGTTACTTGCAGATCTATGGCTACACCTTC
-	TRBJ1-5	few	TRBV4-1	CASSQEPGGGNQPQHF	TGCGCCAGCAGCCAAGAGCCGGGTGGAGGCAATCAGCCCCAGCATTTT
-	TRBJ2-1	-	TRBV5-4	CASGSPGGSYNEQFF	TGTGCCAGCGGATCCCCCGGGGGCTCCTACAATGAGCAGTTCTTC
TRBD1	TRBJ1-2	once	TRBV30	CAWTGTVGYGYTF	TGTGCCTGGACAGGGACAGTTGGCTATGGCTACACCTTC
-	TRBJ2-5	few	TRBV27	CASSRQGGVTQYF	TGTGCCAGCAGTCGACAGGGAGGGGTGACCCAGTACTTC
TRBD1	TRBJ1-2	-	TRBV20-1	CSARDLEGANGYTF	TGCAGTGCTAGAGATCTGGAGGGGGCTAATGGCTACACCTTC
TRBD1	TRBJ1-1	-	TRBV7-2	CASSLGGGQANTEAFF	TGTGCCAGCAGCTTAGGGGGGGGACAGGCAAACACTGAAGCTTTCTTT
-	TRBJ1-1	few	TRBV6-6	CASSKTDEAFF	TGTGCCAGCAGCAAGACCGACGAAGCTTTCTTT
-	TRBJ2-7	few	TRBV3-1	CASSHRTEYEQYF	TGTGCCAGCAGCCACCGGACAGAATACGAGCAGTACTTC
-	TRBJ2-2	-	TRBV13	CASSFRQGRGTGELFF	TGTGCCAGCAGCTTTCGGCAGGGCCGGGGCACCGGGGAGCTGTTTTTT
TRBD2	TRBJ2-7	-	TRBV7-9	CASSFFGGTYEQYF	TGTGCCAGCAGCTTCTTCGGGGGGACCTACGAGCAGTACTTC
TRBD1	TRBJ2-3	many	TRBV6-5	CASSSKSGTGMGVQYF	TGTGCCAGCAGTTCAAAATCCGGGACAGGGATGGGTGTGCAGTATTTT
-	TRBJ2-7	many	TRBV29-1	CSVVDHYEQYF	TGCAGCGTTGTCGACCACTACGAGCAGTACTTC
-	TRBJ2-1	-	TRBV29-1	CSVGTSYNEQFF	TGCAGCGTTGGGACATCCTACAATGAGCAGTTCTTC
-	TRBJ2-7	-	TRBV6-6	CASRELPGTAYEQYF	TGTGCCAGCAGGGAGTTACCTGGGACGGCCTACGAGCAGTACTTC
-	TRBJ1-1	-	TRBV5-1	CASSLFAAVTEAFF	TGCGCCAGCAGCCTATTCGCCGCGGTTACTGAAGCTTTCTTT
-	TRBJ2-6	few	TRBV29-1	CSVESVHSIGGGANVLTF	TGCAGCGTTGAGTCGGTGCACTCGATCGGAGGTGGGGCCAACGTCCTGACTTTC
-	TRBJ2-4	-	TRBV20-1	CSVDSRQNIQYF	TGCAGTGTCGACAGCCGTCAAAACATTCAGTACTTC
-	TRBJ1-5	few	TRBV19	CASGSHQPQHF	TGTGCCAGTGGATCTCATCAGCCCCAGCATTTT
-	TRBJ1-2	-	TRBV2	CASPTGLRDYGYTF	TGTGCCAGCCCGACAGGCCTCCGGGACTATGGCTACACCTTC
TRBD1	TRBJ2-7	many	TRBV4-2	CASSQGGTGVDEQYF	TGTGCCAGCAGCCAAGGAGGTACAGGGGTGGACGAGCAGTACTTC
-	TRBJ1-1	-	TRBV12-3/TRBV12-4	CASQFSSQATTEAFF	TGTGCCAGCCAGTTTAGTTCGCAGGCGACCACTGAAGCTTTCTTT
-	TRBJ2-1	-	TRBV20-1	CSARDPGVRSGAYNEQFF	TGCAGTGCTAGAGATCCAGGGGTTCGGAGCGGGGCTTACAATGAGCAGTTCTTC
TRBD2	TRBJ2-1	-	TRBV30	CAWTPRTRIGEQFF	TGTGCCTGGACGCCCCGGACTAGGATTGGTGAGCAGTTCTTC
-	TRBJ2-7	-	TRBV6-5	CASSVDPRSYEQYF	TGTGCCAGCAGTGTGGACCCGAGGTCCTACGAGCAGTACTTC
-	TRBJ1-4	once	TRBV12-3/TRBV12-4	CASSSFGWDEKLFF	TGTGCCAGCAGTTCCTTCGGTTGGGATGAAAAACTGTTTTTT
TRBD2	TRBJ2-1	few	TRBV24-1	CATSDTPGREQFF	TGTGCCACCAGTGATACACCCGGGAGGGAGCAGTTCTTC